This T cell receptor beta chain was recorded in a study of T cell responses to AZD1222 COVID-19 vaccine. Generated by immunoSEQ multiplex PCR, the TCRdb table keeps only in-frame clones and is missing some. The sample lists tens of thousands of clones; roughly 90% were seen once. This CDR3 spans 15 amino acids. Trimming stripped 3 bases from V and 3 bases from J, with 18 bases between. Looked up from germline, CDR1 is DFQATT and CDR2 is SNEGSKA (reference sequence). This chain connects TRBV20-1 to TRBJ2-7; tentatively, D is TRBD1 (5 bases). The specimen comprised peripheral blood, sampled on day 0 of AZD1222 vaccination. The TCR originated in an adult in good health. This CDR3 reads CSASGAHKALYEQYF. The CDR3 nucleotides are TGCAGTGCTAGTGGGGCCCATAAAGCTCTCTACGAGCAGTACTTC.